The 30 T cell receptor beta chains below were found in one sample sequenced in a study of blood T cells in healthy people across ages. A second PCR, run for roughly 7 to 12 cycles, used a sample-barcoded 5' primer plus a J-beta primer mix. Each CDR3 protein gets one entry after TCRdb re-called the 5' RACE reads with MiXCR. The profile shows about 2 million distinct CDR3 sequences, about 50% of them singletons. Sequencing was performed on blood. These receptors were taken from a middle-aged woman in good health.

The chain links TRBV3-1 to TRBJ2-3; 7 bases line up with TRBD1. From germline, CDR1 is LGHDT and CDR2 YNNKEL (reference sequence). With 6 bases clipped from V and 2 bases from J, the junction kept 5 bases outside the gene matches. The CDR3 has 14 residues. DNA of the CDR3: TGTGCCAGCAGACTGGGGACAGACACAGATACGCAGTATTTT. It codes for CASRLGTDTDTQYF.

This chain joins TRBV5-5 and TRBJ1-1; D gene uncertain. Germline CDR1 reads SGHKS; CDR2 reads YYEKEE (reference sequence). V was cut by 4 bases and J by 4 bases, with 17 bases left in between. The CDR3 length is 15 residues. The CDR3 is CASSQAGLSGTEAFF. DNA of the CDR3: TGTGCCAGCAGCCAAGCAGGTCTTAGCGGCACTGAAGCTTTCTTT.

V usage is TRBV20-1 and J usage is TRBJ2-5; no firm D call. Trimming removed 2 bases at V and 1 base at J, with 8 bases between. The CDR3 is 13 residues long. The germline gives CDR1 DFQATT, CDR2 SNEGSKA (reference sequence). DNA for the CDR3: TGCAGTGCTAGATCGGTACTCCAAGAGACCCAGTACTTC. It specifies CSARSVLQETQYF.

The chain combines TRBV6-2 or TRBV6-3 with TRBJ2-7; 14 bases are a match to TRBD2. This CDR3 spans 15 amino acids. Germline trimming cut 8 bases from V and 10 bases from J; bases unmatched to any gene: 13. Germline V gene data show CDR1 as MNHEY and CDR2 as SVGEGT. The DNA of the CDR3 is TGTGCCAGCCTCCGGACTAGCGGGGGGCTCCCAGCCCAGTACTTC. Its protein is CASLRTSGGLPAQYF.

The chain is built from TRBV29-1 and TRBJ2-3; the D is unclear. V dropped 4 bases and J dropped 4 bases, with 6 bases sitting between them. This CDR3 contains 11 residues. Germline loops: CDR1 SQVTM, CDR2 ANQGSEA. CDR3 residues: CSVAGPDTQYF. DNA for the CDR3: TGCAGCGTTGCAGGTCCAGATACGCAGTATTTT.

The table lists this clonotype with a few counts. The chain uses TRBV20-1 and TRBJ2-7, with 7 bases matching TRBD1. V gave up 3 bases and J gave up 2 bases; unmatched junction bases: 7. This CDR3 comprises 14 residues. Germline CDR1 reads DFQATT; CDR2 reads SNEGSKA (reference sequence). CDR3 nucleotide sequence: TGCAGTGCTAGTGAGACAGGGCCCACCTACGAGCAGTACTTC. As protein: CSASETGPTYEQYF.

CDR3 sequence: CASSLFRQGRTDTQYF. The CDR3, as DNA: TGTGCCAGCAGTCTATTTCGGCAGGGGCGCACAGATACGCAGTATTTT. This chain joins TRBV14 and TRBJ2-3; tentative D call: TRBD1 (6 bases). Germline values: CDR1 SGHDN, CDR2 FVKESK. Trimming took off 6 bases at V and 1 base at J, with 17 bases between the two ends. The CDR3 is 16 amino acids.

This clonotype turned up a few times. This rearrangement joins TRBV20-1 to TRBJ2-5, with D uncertain. The CDR3 totals 13 residues. Germline-derived CDR1 and CDR2 are DFQATT and SNEGSKA (reference sequence). The V and J ends lost 1 base and 5 bases respectively, with 11 bases between them. For the CDR3, the DNA is TGCAGTGCTAGAGTGGTGGGTGTGGAGACCCAGTACTTC. Encoded protein: CSARVVGVETQYF.

The chain recombines TRBV4-2 with TRBJ2-5; TRBD2 aligns across 15 bases. Germline CDR1 reads LGHNA; CDR2 reads YNFKEQ. The CDR3 covers 16 residues. V lost 5 bases to trimming and J lost 11 bases; unmatched junction nucleotides: 12. The CDR3 sequence is CASSYTGLAGGNEQYF. CDR3 coding DNA: TGTGCCAGCAGCTACACGGGACTAGCGGGAGGCAATGAGCAGTACTTC.

The gene calls are TRBV29-1 and TRBJ2-1; 7 nucleotides align to TRBD2. With 4 bases clipped from V and 3 bases from J, the junction kept 3 bases outside the gene matches. CDR3 length: 13 amino acids. The germline CDR1 and CDR2 sequences are SQVTM and ANQGSEA. CDR3 sequence reads: CSVVSGVYNEQFF. CDR3 sequence (DNA): TGCAGCGTTGTGAGCGGGGTCTACAATGAGCAGTTCTTC.

The genes are TRBV11-1 and TRBJ1-1; maybe TRBD1 (5 bases). V was clipped by 10 bases and J by 1 base, with 19 bases between them. The germline V gene encodes CDR1 SGHAT and CDR2 FQDESV (reference sequence). The CDR3 runs to 15 residues. Here the CDR3 DNA reads TGTGCCATTCGGGACGTCCGGGGAACGAACACTGAAGCTTTCTTT. It specifies CAIRDVRGTNTEAFF.

The V gene is TRBV11-2, the J gene TRBJ2-3; D call uncertain. CDR1 SGHAT and CDR2 FQNNGV come from the germline V gene. V was cut by 6 bases and J by 3 bases, with 16 bases left in between. The CDR3 has 15 amino acids. Here the CDR3 reads CASSHGRSKTDTQYF. The CDR3 DNA is TGTGCCAGCAGTCACGGGCGTAGTAAGACAGATACGCAGTATTTT.

About this clonotype: One end of the junction is discordant with germline, which a read error may explain. This chain uses TRBV7-7 with TRBJ2-7, with TRBD1 as a possible D gene (6 bases). The CDR3 has 13 residues. CDR1 is SSHAT, CDR2 FNYEAQ, per germline (reference sequence). CDR3 sequence (DNA): TGTGCTAGCAGCCGACCGGACAGCTACGAGCAGTACTTC. Translated, it gives CASSRPDSYEQYF.

The CDR3 here is CASSLTQGRTEAFF. The CDR3 DNA is TGTGCCAGCAGCCTGACCCAGGGACGCACTGAAGCTTTCTTT. The V gene is TRBV7-2, the J gene TRBJ1-1, with D possibly TRBD1 on 5 matching bases. The CDR3 contains 14 residues. The germline CDR1 and CDR2 sequences are SGHTA and FQGNSA. Trimming left V 5 bases short and J 4 bases short, with 14 bases between.

The chain links TRBV20-1 to TRBJ2-5, with D uncertain. The ends were cut back, 5 bases at V and 2 bases at J, with 21 bases in the middle. Germline V CDR1 and CDR2: DFQATT, SNEGSKA (reference sequence). CDR3 length: 16 amino acids. As DNA, the CDR3 is TGCAGTGCTCAAAGCCCGCGAACTATCCGGCAAGAGACCCAGTACTTC. It encodes CSAQSPRTIRQETQYF.

This chain connects TRBV7-8 to TRBJ2-1, with 7 nucleotides matching TRBD1. The CDR3 has 13 residues. V dropped 9 bases and J dropped 10; count of bases not matched to a gene: 12. Germline V lookup: CDR1 SGHVS, CDR2 FQNEAQ. The CDR3 DNA is TGTGCCAGTGTGAAGGACAGGCCCTACGAGCAGTTCTTC. Amino acids: CASVKDRPYEQFF.

CDR3 DNA: TGTGCCAGCAGTTTATCGATAGGGAACAAAGATACGCAGTATTTT. This codes for CASSLSIGNKDTQYF. This chain joins TRBV27 and TRBJ2-3; no firm D call. Trimming stripped 0 bases from V and 5 bases from J, with 12 bases between. The CDR3 contains 15 residues. In germline, CDR1 is MNHEY, CDR2 SMNVEV (reference sequence).

The table lists this clonotype with a few counts. J is TRBJ2-5 and V is TRBV6-6; 9 bases fit TRBD1. This CDR3 comprises 14 residues. From germline, CDR1 is MNHNY and CDR2 SVGAGI (reference sequence). V shed 6 bases and J 6 bases; nucleotides not matched to a gene: 8. In nucleotides, the CDR3 is TGTGCCAGCAGCGAGACAGACAGGGGGAAGACCCAGTACTTC. It is translated as CASSETDRGKTQYF.

This chain joins TRBV28 and TRBJ1-2; D is undetermined. CDR1 is MDHEN, CDR2 SYDVKM, per germline. The V gene lost 5 bases and the J gene lost 4 bases, with 14 bases spanning the gap. This CDR3 contains 14 residues. The CDR3 loop reads CASSPSGSLYGYTF. CDR3 sequence (DNA): TGTGCCAGCAGTCCTTCAGGATCCCTCTATGGCTACACCTTC.

The genes are TRBV7-6 and TRBJ2-3, with D perhaps matching TRBD2 (7 bases). Germline CDR1 SGHVS, CDR2 FNYEAQ. This CDR3 region has 14 residues. The V gene lost 1 base and the J gene lost 9 bases, with 14 bases spanning the gap. The DNA for the CDR3 is TGTGCCAGCAGCTTAGACCGGGGGGCCGGCACGCAGTATTTT. This translates into CASSLDRGAGTQYF.

For this clonotype: This likely stems from a read error, as it lies one base from a far larger clone. The rearrangement uses TRBV10-3 and TRBJ2-3; D ambiguous. This CDR3 is 11 amino acids long. The germline gives CDR1 ENHRY, CDR2 SYGVKD. Trimming took off 6 bases at V and 4 bases at J, with 5 bases between the two ends. In nucleotides, the CDR3 is TGTGCCATCAGCGTAGCAGATACGCAGTATTTT. Translating gives CAISVADTQYF.

This chain links TRBV7-8 with TRBJ2-5; possibly TRBD1 or TRBD2 for D (5 bases each). The CDR3 contains 15 residues. Germline CDR1 and CDR2: SGHVS and FQNEAQ. V lost 5 bases to trimming and J lost 1 base, with 14 bases between them. This CDR3 is CASSPLLGGQETQYF. The CDR3 coding sequence is TGTGCCAGCAGCCCCCTCCTTGGGGGCCAAGAGACCCAGTACTTC. Looking up the rest from reference TRBV7-8 and TRBJ2-5 gives the full variable domain: GAGVSQSPRYKVAKRGQDVALRCDPISGHVSLFWYQQALGQGPEFLTYFQNEAQLDKSGLPSDRFFAERPEGSVSTLKIQRTQQEDSAVYLCASSPLLGGQETQYFGPGTRLLVL.

A few counts support this clonotype. V is TRBV20-1 and J is TRBJ1-5; D not resolved. V lost 0 bases and J lost 0, with 15 bases in between. The CDR3 loop spans 17 amino acids. The germline CDR1 and CDR2 sequences are DFQATT and SNEGSKA (reference sequence). In nucleotides, the CDR3 is TGCAGTGCTAGAGATGGAGCAGGAGATTATAGCAATCAGCCCCAGCATTTT. It is translated as CSARDGAGDYSNQPQHF.

Only a few counts were recorded for this clonotype. The chain has TRBV5-4 and TRBJ2-6; D not certain. Between the trimmed V and J ends, which lost 4 bases and 0 bases, there was a span of 8 bases. The CDR3 runs to 15 residues. CDR1 is SGHNT and CDR2 is YYREEE in the germline V gene (reference sequence). In nucleotides, the CDR3 is TGTGCCAGCAGCCGCCCAGCCTCTGGGGCCAACGTCCTGACTTTC. Protein product: CASSRPASGANVLTF.

This clonotype was seen a handful of times. V is TRBV5-1 and J is TRBJ2-5; 9 bases map to TRBD1. There are 14 residues in the CDR3. From germline, CDR1 is SGHRS and CDR2 YFSETQ. J gave up 11 bases and V 4 bases, and 12 bases lay outside the gene matches. The CDR3 loop is CASSPGTGRGEQYF. The CDR3, as DNA: TGCGCCAGCAGCCCGGGGACAGGGAGGGGAGAGCAGTACTTC.

This chain links TRBV4-1 with TRBJ1-1; tentatively, D is TRBD1 (6 bases). CDR3 length: 15 residues. The germline gives CDR1 MGHRA, CDR2 YSYEKL. Trimming left V 3 bases short and J 5 bases short, with 16 bases between. The DNA of the CDR3 is TGCGCCAGCAGCCAGAGGACAGACTTGGGGACTGAAGCTTTCTTT. This encodes CASSQRTDLGTEAFF.

The CDR3 bases are TGTGCCAGCAGCGTCAGGGGAATAGGGGAGACCCAGTACTTC. Its translation: CASSVRGIGETQYF. The V and J genes are TRBV9 and TRBJ2-5; possibly TRBD1 for D (6 bases). V gave up 2 bases and J gave up 5 bases, with 13 bases separating them. The germline V gene has CDR1 SGDLS and CDR2 YYNGEE. There are 14 residues in the CDR3. Filled out from reference TRBV9 and TRBJ2-5, the complete variable domain reads DSGVTQTPKHLITATGQRVTLRCSPRSGDLSVYWYQQSLDQGLQFLIQYYNGEERAKGNILERFSAQQFPDLHSELNLSSLELGDSALYFCASSVRGIGETQYFGPGTRLLVL.

This chain connects TRBV20-1 to TRBJ2-5; D is perhaps TRBD1 (6 bases). The CDR3 spans 14 residues. V lost 0 bases to trimming and J lost 4 bases, with 12 bases between them. Germline lookup yields CDR1 DFQATT and CDR2 SNEGSKA (reference sequence). The DNA of the CDR3 is TGCAGTGCTAGAGATGGGGGCAGACGAGAGACCCAGTACTTC. Its protein product is CSARDGGRRETQYF.

This chain joins TRBV6-5 and TRBJ2-1; D call uncertain. This CDR3 has 15 residues. CDR1 is MNHEY and CDR2 is SVGAGI in the germline V gene. The ends were cut back, 2 bases at V and 8 bases at J, with 16 bases in the middle. The CDR3: CASSYRFRRSDEQFF. CDR3 sequence (DNA): TGTGCCAGCAGTTACAGGTTTCGGCGGAGCGATGAGCAGTTCTTC.

The rearrangement joins TRBV5-1 to TRBJ2-4; D unresolved. The CDR3 is 14 residues long. In germline, CDR1 is SGHRS, CDR2 YFSETQ. Trimming took 0 bases from V and 3 from J, leaving 7 bases between them. Written as DNA, the CDR3 is TGCGCCAGCAGCTTGGACAGACGCAAAAACATTCAGTACTTC. This sequence encodes CASSLDRRKNIQYF.